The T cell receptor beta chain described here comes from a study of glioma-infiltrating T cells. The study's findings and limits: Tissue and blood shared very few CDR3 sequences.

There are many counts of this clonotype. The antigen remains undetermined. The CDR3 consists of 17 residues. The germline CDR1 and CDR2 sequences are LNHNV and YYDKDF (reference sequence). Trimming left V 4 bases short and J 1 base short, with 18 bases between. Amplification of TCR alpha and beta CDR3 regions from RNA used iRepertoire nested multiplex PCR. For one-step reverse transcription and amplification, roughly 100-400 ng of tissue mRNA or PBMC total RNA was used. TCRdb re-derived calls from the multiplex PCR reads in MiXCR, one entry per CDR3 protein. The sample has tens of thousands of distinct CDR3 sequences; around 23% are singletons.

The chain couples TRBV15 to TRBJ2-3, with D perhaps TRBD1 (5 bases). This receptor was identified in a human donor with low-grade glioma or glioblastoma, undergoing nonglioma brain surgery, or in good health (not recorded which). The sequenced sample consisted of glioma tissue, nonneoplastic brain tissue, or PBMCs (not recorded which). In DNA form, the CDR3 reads TGTGCCACCAGCAAAAGGGGATATGAGGACGGCACAGATACGCAGTATTTT. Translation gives CATSKRGYEDGTDTQYF.